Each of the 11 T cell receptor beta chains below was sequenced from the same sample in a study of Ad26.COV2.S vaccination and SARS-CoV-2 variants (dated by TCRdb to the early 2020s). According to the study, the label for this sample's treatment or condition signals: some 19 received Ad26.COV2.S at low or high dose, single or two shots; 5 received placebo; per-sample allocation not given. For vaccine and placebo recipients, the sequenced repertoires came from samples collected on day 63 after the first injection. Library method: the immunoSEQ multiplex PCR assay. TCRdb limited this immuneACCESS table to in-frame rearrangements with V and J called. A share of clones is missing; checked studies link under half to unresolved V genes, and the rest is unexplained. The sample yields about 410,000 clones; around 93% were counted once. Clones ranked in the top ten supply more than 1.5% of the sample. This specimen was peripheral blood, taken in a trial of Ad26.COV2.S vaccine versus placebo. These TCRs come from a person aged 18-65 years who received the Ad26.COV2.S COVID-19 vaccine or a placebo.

In DNA form, the CDR3 reads TGTGCCAGCTCACCAACGCGAGGGGTGGGGGCTGAAAAACTGTTTTTT. Residues: CASSPTRGVGAEKLFF. The chain joins TRBV18 to TRBJ1-4, with a possible D match to TRBD1 (6 bases). V was clipped by 2 bases and J by 7 bases, with 17 bases between them. This CDR3 contains 16 residues. Germline V lookup: CDR1 KGHSH, CDR2 LQKENI.

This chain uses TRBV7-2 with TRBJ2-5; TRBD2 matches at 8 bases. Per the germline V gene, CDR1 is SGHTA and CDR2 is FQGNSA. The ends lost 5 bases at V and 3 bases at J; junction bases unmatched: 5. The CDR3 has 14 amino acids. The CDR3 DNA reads TGTGCCAGCAGCCTCAGCGGGGGAAAAGAGACCCAGTACTTC. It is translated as CASSLSGGKETQYF. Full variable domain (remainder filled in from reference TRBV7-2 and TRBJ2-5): GAGVSQSPSNKVTEKGKDVELRCDPISGHTALYWYRQSLGQGLEFLIYFQGNSAPDKSGLPSDRFSAERTGGSVSTLTIQRTQQEDSAVYLCASSLSGGKETQYFGPGTRLLVL.

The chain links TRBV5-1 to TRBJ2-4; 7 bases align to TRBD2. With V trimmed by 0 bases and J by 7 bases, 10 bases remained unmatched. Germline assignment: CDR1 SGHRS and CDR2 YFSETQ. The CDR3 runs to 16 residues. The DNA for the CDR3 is TGCGCCAGCAGCTTGGGGGTGTATGGGACTACTAACATTCAGTACTTC. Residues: CASSLGVYGTTNIQYF.

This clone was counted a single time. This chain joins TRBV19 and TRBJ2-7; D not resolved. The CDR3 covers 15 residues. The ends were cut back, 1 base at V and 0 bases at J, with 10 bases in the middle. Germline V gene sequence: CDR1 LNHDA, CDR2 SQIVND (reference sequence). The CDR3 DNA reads TGTGCCAGTAGTATAGCGGGCCCCGCCTCCTACGAGCAGTACTTC. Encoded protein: CASSIAGPASYEQYF.

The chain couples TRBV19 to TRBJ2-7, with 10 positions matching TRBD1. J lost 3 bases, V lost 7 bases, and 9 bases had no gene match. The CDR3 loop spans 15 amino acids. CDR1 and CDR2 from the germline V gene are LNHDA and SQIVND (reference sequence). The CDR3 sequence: CASMIAGQGFYEQYF. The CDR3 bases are TGTGCCAGTATGATCGCGGGACAGGGGTTCTACGAGCAGTACTTC.

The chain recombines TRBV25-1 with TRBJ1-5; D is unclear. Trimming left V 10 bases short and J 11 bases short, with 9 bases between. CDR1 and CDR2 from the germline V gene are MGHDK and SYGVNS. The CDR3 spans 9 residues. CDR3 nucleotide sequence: TGTGCCAAGGGTAGGTCCCAGCATTTT. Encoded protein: CAKGRSQHF.

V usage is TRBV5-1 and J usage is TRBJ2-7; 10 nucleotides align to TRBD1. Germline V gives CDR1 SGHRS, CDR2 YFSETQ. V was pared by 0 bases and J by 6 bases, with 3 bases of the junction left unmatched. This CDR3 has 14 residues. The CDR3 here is CASSLAGTGAEQYF. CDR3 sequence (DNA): TGCGCCAGCAGCTTGGCCGGGACAGGGGCCGAGCAGTACTTC. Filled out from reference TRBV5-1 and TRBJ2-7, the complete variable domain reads KAGVTQTPRYLIKTRGQQVTLSCSPISGHRSVSWYQQTPGQGLQFLFEYFSETQRNKGNFPGRFSGRQFSNSRSEMNVSTLELGDSALYLCASSLAGTGAEQYFGPGTRLTVT.

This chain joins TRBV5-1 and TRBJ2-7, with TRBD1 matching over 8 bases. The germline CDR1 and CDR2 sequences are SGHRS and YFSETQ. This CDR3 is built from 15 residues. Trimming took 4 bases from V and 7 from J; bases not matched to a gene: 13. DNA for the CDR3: TGCGCCAGCAGCCCGGGACAGGCCAACGGGGGTGAGCAGTACTTC. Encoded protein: CASSPGQANGGEQYF. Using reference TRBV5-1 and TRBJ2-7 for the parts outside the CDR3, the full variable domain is KAGVTQTPRYLIKTRGQQVTLSCSPISGHRSVSWYQQTPGQGLQFLFEYFSETQRNKGNFPGRFSGRQFSNSRSEMNVSTLELGDSALYLCASSPGQANGGEQYFGPGTRLTVT.

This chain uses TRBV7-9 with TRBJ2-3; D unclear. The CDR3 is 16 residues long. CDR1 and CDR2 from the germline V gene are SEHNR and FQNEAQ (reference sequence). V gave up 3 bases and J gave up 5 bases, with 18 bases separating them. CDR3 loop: CASSFGTGIKGDTQYF. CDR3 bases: TGTGCCAGCAGCTTCGGTACGGGTATTAAAGGAGATACGCAGTATTTT.

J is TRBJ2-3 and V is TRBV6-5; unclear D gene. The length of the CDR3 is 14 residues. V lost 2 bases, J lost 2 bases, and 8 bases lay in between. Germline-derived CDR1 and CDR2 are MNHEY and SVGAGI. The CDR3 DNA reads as TGTGCCAGCAGTTACGGCCACTTCACAGATACGCAGTATTTT. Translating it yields CASSYGHFTDTQYF.

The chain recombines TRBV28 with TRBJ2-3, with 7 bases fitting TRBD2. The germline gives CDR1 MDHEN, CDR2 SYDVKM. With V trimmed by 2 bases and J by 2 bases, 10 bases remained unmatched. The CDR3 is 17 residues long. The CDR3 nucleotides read TGTGCCAGCAGTTTACTTTTGACTAGCCGGATCACAGATACGCAGTATTTT. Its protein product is CASSLLLTSRITDTQYF.